This entry describes one TCR beta chain. The table lists this clone with a count of one. Its antigen is currently not known. Per-nucleotide qualities are absent, and no much larger clonotype sits a single base away. TCRbeta CDR3 regions were amplified from genomic DNA by means of the immunoSEQ Assay, a bias-controlled multiplex PCR. The paper's processing steps were these. The number of nucleated cells in each sample was estimated from the amplification of reference gene primers within the assay. Sequence reads were collapsed and filtered to measure the absolute abundance of every unique TCRbeta CDR3 rearrangement. For each sample, productive Simpson clonality was calculated by taking the square root of Simpson's diversity index across productive rearrangements. This is the immuneACCESS table as TCRdb keeps it, with only in-frame sequences that have V and J called. A part of the clones is gone; compared with another copy, unresolved V genes explain less than half, and the rest is unexplained. V and J calls and clone size are those listed in that table; D and trimming were worked out from the DNA. The sample table contains 400,000 to 550,000 clones; only one count was recorded for 80% to 90% of them. The ten largest make up 4% to 4.5% of the sample.

Whole blood was collected in K2EDTA tubes by collaborating institutions according to the institutions' own protocols. For TCRbeta analysis, collaborator samples were shipped as frozen whole blood, as isolated PBMCs, or as DNA extracted from either sample type. The source of the sample is a study of blood T cell repertoires in COVID-19 (dated by TCRdb to the early 2020s). Regarding the study in general: Samples from collaborators originated in the United States, Italy and Spain and spanned both the acute and convalescent phases of COVID-19. The sample metadata nearly always contained a de-identified subject ID, COVID-19 status, age in years and sex. The repertoires were made available in a free public database intended to serve as a resource for research on the immune response to SARS-CoV-2. Samples were obtained from the ongoing ImmuneRACE study (first 160 participants) and from some 1,300 subjects provided by 6 global collaborators. Where HLA class I and class II types were available, the types were taken from metadata supplied by the sample provider, not from assay-based typing. The material from the prospective study consisted of cDNA or gDNA derived from T cells, B-cell-depleted T cells, or PBMCs. Subjects who had been exposed to COVID-19, were actively infected with it, or had recovered from it provided the deeply sampled blood TCRbeta repertoires that made up the dataset. What the authors observed across the whole study: The amount of clinical and demographic metadata varied by source and participant and was provided uncurated.

V is clipped by 3 bases and J by 0 bases, and the sequence between their germline boundaries is 8 bases long. Sequences LNHDA (CDR1) and SQIVND (CDR2) are obtained from the germline V gene (reference sequence). Taken from cysteine to phenylalanine, the CDR3 has 14 residues. The DNA shown is the 42-base CDR3, in frame from base 1. Source material: peripheral blood. This chain joins TRBV19 to TRBJ1-2; possibly the D gene is TRBD1, per 6 matching bases. This TCR came from a young woman with acute or convalescent COVID-19. The CDR3 amino acid sequence is: CASSIQGSNYGYTF. The nucleotide sequence is TGTGCCAGTAGTATCCAGGGGTCTAACTATGGCTACACCTTC.